These T cell receptor beta chains were read from a single sample in a study of radiation and T cells in renal cell carcinoma. Here immunoSEQ multiplex PCR was the method, and the copy in TCRdb shows in-frame clones only, minus some. Altogether 150,000 or so clones are present, roughly nine tenths being singletons, with the ten largest covering approximately 4%. Sequences were derived from blood, sampled from a patient whose treatment included radiotherapy and nephrectomy. These receptor sequences come from a woman between 65 and 79 years old with renal cell carcinoma. CDR3s include the opening cysteine and the closing phenylalanine or tryptophan. D genes are given only for firm matches. Clone size is stated in some rows and not others, as once, few, many or a class when expanded.

d_call: -
v_call: TRBV5-4
j_call: TRBJ1-1
clone_size: -
cdr3_nt: TGTGCCAGCAGCCAGACAGGCCGACTGAACACTGAAGCTTTCTTT
cdr3_aa: CASSQTGRLNTEAFF

d_call: -
v_call: TRBV7-3
j_call: TRBJ1-2
clone_size: once
cdr3_nt: TGTGCCAGCAGCTTAGGACGGCTTAACTATGGCTACACCTTC
cdr3_aa: CASSLGRLNYGYTF

d_call: TRBD1
v_call: TRBV2
j_call: TRBJ1-5
clone_size: -
cdr3_nt: TGTGCCAGTGGAACAGGACAGGGAAATCAGCCCCAGCATTTT
cdr3_aa: CASGTGQGNQPQHF

d_call: -
v_call: TRBV10-3
j_call: TRBJ2-1
clone_size: -
cdr3_nt: TGTGCCATCAGCGACCGCGTCTCCTACAATGAGCAGTTCTTC
cdr3_aa: CAISDRVSYNEQFF

d_call: -
v_call: TRBV4-2
j_call: TRBJ2-5
clone_size: -
cdr3_nt: TGTGCCAGCAGCCAAGAAACTGCCCAAGAGACCCAGTACTTC
cdr3_aa: CASSQETAQETQYF

d_call: -
v_call: TRBV6-1
j_call: TRBJ1-2
clone_size: -
cdr3_nt: TGTGCCAGCAGTGAAGGGGTATGGACGTCTTCAGGGTATGGCTACACCTTC
cdr3_aa: CASSEGVWTSSGYGYTF

d_call: -
v_call: TRBV9
j_call: TRBJ1-1
clone_size: -
cdr3_nt: TGTGCCAGCAGCGTAGCAGGGGCGGTGAACACTGAAGCTTTCTTT
cdr3_aa: CASSVAGAVNTEAFF

d_call: TRBD2
v_call: TRBV7-8
j_call: TRBJ2-3
clone_size: -
cdr3_nt: TGTGCCAGCAGCTTAGCGGCTAGCGGGGGCCCTGGCACAGATACGCAGTATTTT
cdr3_aa: CASSLAASGGPGTDTQYF

d_call: TRBD1
v_call: TRBV19
j_call: TRBJ2-5
clone_size: -
cdr3_nt: TGTGCCAGTATTAACATAGCCCCCGGGACAGGCGGCGAGGAGTACTTC
cdr3_aa: CASINIAPGTGGEEYF

d_call: TRBD1
v_call: TRBV6-1
j_call: TRBJ1-3
clone_size: -
cdr3_nt: TGTGCCAGCAGTGAAGCGGGACAGGGGAATCGAAACACCATATATTTT
cdr3_aa: CASSEAGQGNRNTIYF

d_call: -
v_call: TRBV10-3
j_call: TRBJ2-3
clone_size: -
cdr3_nt: TGTGCCATCAGCGGACAACACACAGATACGCAGTATTTT
cdr3_aa: CAISGQHTDTQYF

d_call: -
v_call: TRBV7-3
j_call: TRBJ2-7
clone_size: -
cdr3_nt: TGTGCCAGCAGCTTAGGGTGGAATAACTACGAGCAGTACTTC
cdr3_aa: CASSLGWNNYEQYF

d_call: TRBD1
v_call: TRBV7-9
j_call: TRBJ1-2
clone_size: few
cdr3_nt: TGTGCCAGCAGCCCAGGACAGGGTAGTAGCTATGGCTACACCTTC
cdr3_aa: CASSPGQGSSYGYTF

d_call: TRBD2
v_call: TRBV4-2
j_call: TRBJ2-1
clone_size: -
cdr3_nt: TGTGCCAGCAGCCAAGATCGGACTAGCGGGGGTTATGAGCAGTTCTTC
cdr3_aa: CASSQDRTSGGYEQFF

d_call: TRBD1
v_call: TRBV28
j_call: TRBJ1-5
clone_size: once
cdr3_nt: TGTGCCAGCAGTTTTCGGGGACAGGGGGCTGGTCAGCCCCAGCATTTT
cdr3_aa: CASSFRGQGAGQPQHF

d_call: -
v_call: TRBV30
j_call: TRBJ1-2
clone_size: -
cdr3_nt: TGTGCCTGGAGGGACCCCCTCGTACTCTATGGCTACACCTTC
cdr3_aa: CAWRDPLVLYGYTF

d_call: -
v_call: TRBV5-5
j_call: TRBJ1-3
clone_size: few
cdr3_nt: TGTGCCAGCAGCCTCGAGGGAGGTGAGGCCAACACCATATATTTT
cdr3_aa: CASSLEGGEANTIYF

d_call: -
v_call: TRBV2
j_call: TRBJ2-5
clone_size: -
cdr3_nt: TGTGCCAGCAGTGAGTCGCGTGGGGAACAAGAGACCCAGTACTTC
cdr3_aa: CASSESRGEQETQYF

d_call: -
v_call: TRBV28
j_call: TRBJ1-1
clone_size: -
cdr3_nt: TGTGCCAGCAGTTCCCCGGGGGCGGCCACTGAAGCTTTCTTT
cdr3_aa: CASSSPGAATEAFF

d_call: TRBD1
v_call: TRBV11-3
j_call: TRBJ2-7
clone_size: -
cdr3_nt: TGTGCCAGCAGCTTAGGGGGACAGGCGAACTACGAGCAGTACTTC
cdr3_aa: CASSLGGQANYEQYF

d_call: TRBD1
v_call: TRBV5-6
j_call: TRBJ1-1
clone_size: once
cdr3_nt: TGTGCCAGCAGCTTGGGGGACAGATTGAACACTGAAGCTTTCTTT
cdr3_aa: CASSLGDRLNTEAFF

d_call: -
v_call: TRBV25-1
j_call: TRBJ1-1
clone_size: -
cdr3_nt: TGTGCCAGCAGTGAACGAAGGGGTTCGAACACTGAAGCTTTCTTT
cdr3_aa: CASSERRGSNTEAFF

d_call: -
v_call: TRBV7-2
j_call: TRBJ2-3
clone_size: once
cdr3_nt: TGTGCCAGCAGCGGAGGTGGACAGATGGGGACAGATACGCAGTATTTT
cdr3_aa: CASSGGGQMGTDTQYF

d_call: -
v_call: TRBV15
j_call: TRBJ2-5
clone_size: -
cdr3_nt: TGTGCCACCAGCAGCGGGGAAGAGACCCAGTACTTC
cdr3_aa: CATSSGEETQYF

d_call: TRBD2
v_call: TRBV9
j_call: TRBJ2-3
clone_size: -
cdr3_nt: TGTGCCAGCAGCGCTACACTAGCGGGGACTCCGTATTTT
cdr3_aa: CASSATLAGTPYF

d_call: TRBD1
v_call: TRBV5-1
j_call: TRBJ1-2
clone_size: -
cdr3_nt: TGCGCCAGCAGTTCCGAACAGGGGCGGTGGGGCTACACCTTC
cdr3_aa: CASSSEQGRWGYTF

d_call: -
v_call: TRBV27
j_call: TRBJ2-1
clone_size: -
cdr3_nt: TGTGCCAGCAGTTTACAGGATCTCTACAATGAGCAGTTCTTC
cdr3_aa: CASSLQDLYNEQFF

d_call: TRBD1
v_call: TRBV5-1
j_call: TRBJ1-1
clone_size: -
cdr3_nt: TGCGCCAGCAGCTTGGGTGAGGGGGCGAACACTGAAGCTTTCTTT
cdr3_aa: CASSLGEGANTEAFF

d_call: -
v_call: TRBV4-3
j_call: TRBJ1-3
clone_size: -
cdr3_nt: TGCGCCAGCAGCCAAGATAACTTTTCTGGAAACACCATATATTTT
cdr3_aa: CASSQDNFSGNTIYF

d_call: TRBD1
v_call: TRBV9
j_call: TRBJ2-5
clone_size: once
cdr3_nt: TGTGCCAGCAGCGCCTACGAGGGGGCTGGGGAGACCCAGTACTTC
cdr3_aa: CASSAYEGAGETQYF

d_call: TRBD1
v_call: TRBV28
j_call: TRBJ1-2
clone_size: -
cdr3_nt: TGTGCCAGCAGTTTTTCCGGGACAGGGTGGTATGGCTACACCTTC
cdr3_aa: CASSFSGTGWYGYTF

d_call: TRBD1
v_call: TRBV6-5
j_call: TRBJ1-3
clone_size: -
cdr3_nt: TGTGCCAGCAGGGACAGGGGCTCTGGAAACACCATATATTTT
cdr3_aa: CASRDRGSGNTIYF

d_call: -
v_call: TRBV14
j_call: TRBJ2-1
clone_size: -
cdr3_nt: TGTGCCAGCAGCCAAAAAAGCCGGGACAATGAGCAGTTCTTC
cdr3_aa: CASSQKSRDNEQFF

d_call: -
v_call: TRBV14
j_call: TRBJ2-7
clone_size: -
cdr3_nt: TGTGCCAGCAGCCCCACCGGGATCTACTACGAGCAGTACTTC
cdr3_aa: CASSPTGIYYEQYF

d_call: -
v_call: TRBV27
j_call: TRBJ1-4
clone_size: -
cdr3_nt: TGTGCCAGCTCCGGGACACCCAACGGAGAACTGTTTTTT
cdr3_aa: CASSGTPNGELFF

d_call: -
v_call: TRBV2
j_call: TRBJ1-6
clone_size: -
cdr3_nt: TGTGCCAGCAGGCAGGGGAGAGGTCAGAATAATTCACCCCTCCACTTT
cdr3_aa: CASRQGRGQNNSPLHF

d_call: -
v_call: TRBV5-4
j_call: TRBJ2-6
clone_size: -
cdr3_nt: TGTGCCAGCAGCTTGCCCCAGAGCGGGGCCAACGTCCTGACTTTC
cdr3_aa: CASSLPQSGANVLTF

d_call: -
v_call: TRBV11-2
j_call: TRBJ1-1
clone_size: once
cdr3_nt: TGTGCCAGCAGCCCAGGTCGCTCGCCGCGTTCGGGGGAAGCTTTCTTT
cdr3_aa: CASSPGRSPRSGEAFF

d_call: TRBD2
v_call: TRBV18
j_call: TRBJ2-2
clone_size: -
cdr3_nt: TGTGCCAGCTCACCACCATTTGGCGGGGGGTCGAACACCGGGGAGCTGTTTTTT
cdr3_aa: CASSPPFGGGSNTGELFF

d_call: -
v_call: TRBV6-1
j_call: TRBJ1-5
clone_size: once
cdr3_nt: TGTGCCAGCATTTTACAGGGTGCTCAGCCCCAGCATTTT
cdr3_aa: CASILQGAQPQHF